These 28 T cell receptor beta chains were sequenced from one sample in a study of T cells expressing NK-cell markers. TCRdb re-called the 5' RACE reads and gives one entry per CDR3 protein, without DNA. The sample data list 500,000 to 600,000 distinct CDR3 sequences. Material: blood T cells: a sorted CD56 or NKG2C T cell subset, CD4+ or CD8+ T cells, or bulk PBMC T cells (not recorded which). These receptors came from a man between 18 and 29 years old in good health.

V and J are TRBV12-3 or TRBV12-4 and TRBJ1-2; absent DNA, TCRdb's TRBD1 call cannot be checked. The CDR3 runs 13 residues. The CDR3 sequence: CASSSPGIYGYTF.

This chain uses TRBV7-2 with TRBJ2-2; without DNA, the TCRdb call of TRBD2 cannot be checked. CDR1 is SGHTA and CDR2 is FQGNSA in the germline V gene. The CDR3 is made up of 16 amino acids. The CDR3 is CASSEIAGGDTGELFF. The whole variable domain, remainder taken from reference TRBV7-2 and TRBJ2-2, is GAGVSQSPSNKVTEKGKDVELRCDPISGHTALYWYRQSLGQGLEFLIYFQGNSAPDKSGLPSDRFSAERTGGSVSTLTIQRTQQEDSAVYLCASSEIAGGDTGELFFGEGSRLTVL.

The J gene is TRBJ2-2, the V gene TRBV29-1; TCRdb returns TRBD1, unconfirmable since there is no DNA. This CDR3 is 17 amino acids long. Per the germline V gene, CDR1 is SQVTM and CDR2 is ANQGSEA. CDR3 sequence: CSGTTDETRFNTGELFF.

The chain joins TRBV4-2 to TRBJ2-7; the TCRdb D gene call, TRBD2, has no DNA to confirm it. CDR1 and CDR2 from the germline V gene are LGHNA and YNFKEQ. There are 17 residues in the CDR3. CDR3 sequence: CASSQTARLAGDYEQYF.

The V call is TRBV11-2, the J call TRBJ2-1; with no DNA, the TCRdb D assignment of TRBD2 cannot be verified. The CDR3 sequence is 16 residues long. Germline V lookup: CDR1 SGHAT, CDR2 FQNNGV. Here the CDR3 reads CASSTLRGPLHNEQFF.

The chain has TRBV28 and TRBJ2-1; TCRdb outputs TRBD2, but without DNA this stays unchecked. CDR1 is MDHEN, CDR2 SYDVKM, per germline. There are 16 residues in the CDR3. The CDR3: CASTQPNSGRGNEQFF.

The J gene is TRBJ2-5, the V gene TRBV7-2; TCRdb names TRBD2, which stays unverified in the absence of DNA. Germline-derived CDR1 and CDR2 are SGHTA and FQGNSA. The CDR3 spans 14 residues. The CDR3 region is CASSLRRAGEGLYF.

V is TRBV20-1 and J is TRBJ1-2; lacking DNA, the TRBD1 call made by TCRdb goes unchecked. There are 12 residues in the CDR3. Per germline, CDR1 DFQATT and CDR2 SNEGSKA (reference sequence). The CDR3 sequence is CSALQGSYGYTF.

This rearrangement joins TRBV7-6 to TRBJ2-2; the TRBD2 assignment by TCRdb is unverifiable without DNA. The CDR3 is 16 amino acids. The V gene's germline CDR1 is SGHVS and CDR2 FNYEAQ. The CDR3 loop is CASSLGTPSADGELFF.

The chain has TRBV12-3 or TRBV12-4 and TRBJ2-3. This CDR3 region has 12 residues. CDR3 protein: CASSFSGDTQYF.

V gene TRBV10-3 combines with J gene TRBJ1-6. Per the germline V gene, CDR1 is ENHRY and CDR2 is SYGVKD. The CDR3 is made up of 16 amino acids. CDR3 sequence reads: CAISGPAGTKEAPLHF.

The chain links TRBV5-1 to TRBJ2-1; TCRdb picks TRBD2, but there is no DNA to check that call. The CDR3 has 13 residues. Germline assignment: CDR1 SGHRS and CDR2 YFSETQ. The chain's CDR3 is CASSLVPASEQFF.

The chain uses TRBV5-1 and TRBJ2-7; TCRdb's assignment of TRBD2 cannot be checked, as there is no DNA. This CDR3 has 17 amino acids. Germline CDR1 is SGHRS and CDR2 is YFSETQ. CDR3 amino acids: CASSLASMRTSGYEQYF.

The CDR3 loop is CASSLDWDGYTF. The rearrangement uses TRBV12-3 or TRBV12-4 and TRBJ1-2. There are 12 residues in the CDR3.

The chain recombines TRBV4-1 with TRBJ2-2. The CDR3 runs to 14 residues. CDR1 and CDR2 (germline): MGHRA, YSYEKL. The CDR3 spells CASSQSDLTGELFF.

This chain uses TRBV12-3 or TRBV12-4 with TRBJ2-3; the D call from TCRdb, TRBD2, cannot be confirmed without DNA. The CDR3 has 15 amino acids. CDR3 amino acids: CASSFSSGRRDTQYF.

V and J are TRBV10-3 and TRBJ1-1. Germline V gene sequence: CDR1 ENHRY, CDR2 SYGVKD. The CDR3 runs to 13 residues. The CDR3 sequence: CAISRSLNTEAFF.

The gene calls are TRBV20-1 and TRBJ2-1. CDR3 length equals 13 residues. Germline V gene lookup returns CDR1 DFQATT and CDR2 SNEGSKA (reference sequence). CDR3 region: CSAGIAFGYEQFF.

The V gene is TRBV9, the J gene TRBJ2-3; TCRdb returns TRBD2, unconfirmable since there is no DNA. The CDR3 totals 14 residues. Germline CDR1 reads SGDLS; CDR2 reads YYNGEE. CDR3 sequence reads: CASSVDGRAGTQYF.

This chain connects TRBV5-1 to TRBJ1-3. Germline V lookup: CDR1 SGHRS, CDR2 YFSETQ. This CDR3 spans 15 amino acids. This chain's CDR3 is CASSLAEGGLDTIYF.

V and J are TRBV13 and TRBJ2-7. Germline-derived CDR1 and CDR2 are PRHDT and FYEKMQ (reference sequence). CDR3 length: 13 amino acids. The CDR3 region is CASSSADSGEQYF.

V usage is TRBV20-1 and J usage is TRBJ2-1. CDR1 is DFQATT, CDR2 SNEGSKA, per germline (reference sequence). This CDR3 has 16 amino acids. The CDR3 region is CSARDRLAPKVNEQFF.

This chain uses TRBV5-1 with TRBJ1-2. The CDR3 has 14 amino acids. The germline V gene has CDR1 SGHRS and CDR2 YFSETQ. CDR3 residues: CASSLGHDDYGYTF.

This CDR3 reads CSARIIGASPQETQYF. The chain carries TRBV20-1 and TRBJ2-5; checking the TCRdb D call of TRBD2 is not possible without DNA. Germline assignment: CDR1 DFQATT and CDR2 SNEGSKA (reference sequence). The CDR3 covers 16 residues.

J is TRBJ2-1 and V is TRBV28. The CDR3 has 13 amino acids. In germline, CDR1 is MDHEN, CDR2 SYDVKM. CDR3 region: CASSPSIYNEQFF.

The chain uses TRBV5-5 and TRBJ2-3; TCRdb's D gene call, TRBD2, goes unchecked for lack of DNA. The CDR3 covers 18 residues. The germline CDR1 and CDR2 sequences are SGHKS and YYEKEE (reference sequence). CDR3 in amino acids: CASSMGLAGGWSTDTQYF.

The V and J genes are TRBV5-1 and TRBJ2-1; TCRdb lists TRBD1, though no DNA is available to test this call. Germline lookup yields CDR1 SGHRS and CDR2 YFSETQ. The length of the CDR3 is 14 residues. The CDR3: CASSFQQGSDEQFF.

V gene TRBV5-5 combines with J gene TRBJ2-5; the D gene TCRdb calls, TRBD1, cannot be checked with no DNA. The germline V gene has CDR1 SGHKS and CDR2 YYEKEE (reference sequence). The CDR3 contains 14 residues. CDR3 loop: CASSFRDGQETQYF.